Presented here are 14 T cell receptor beta chains from one specimen sequenced in a study of glioma-infiltrating T cells after dendritic cell vaccination. Measured with immunoSEQ multiplex PCR; TCRdb has only the in-frame clones, and not every one. This table has around 67,000 clones, 81% appearing once. The input for sequencing was blood, taken before dendritic cell vaccination. These receptor sequences come from a human donor with glioblastoma.

The chain uses TRBV29-1 and TRBJ1-1; D ambiguous. The ends were cut back, 5 bases at V and 2 bases at J, with 12 bases in the middle. The CDR3 consists of 13 residues. Germline values: CDR1 SQVTM, CDR2 ANQGSEA. The CDR3 region has the DNA TGCAGCGTTCGAGCAACGGTTAACACTGAAGCTTTCTTT. Its protein product is CSVRATVNTEAFF.

The genes are TRBV18 and TRBJ1-2, with D tentatively TRBD1 (5 bases). Trimming took off 0 bases at V and 7 bases at J, with 9 bases between the two ends. The germline CDR1 and CDR2 sequences are KGHSH and LQKENI. This CDR3 has 13 amino acids. CDR3 in DNA: TGTGCCAGCTCACCACCCGGGGGAGGTGGCTACACCTTC. Amino acid sequence: CASSPPGGGGYTF.

Only a few counts were recorded for this clone. In DNA, the CDR3 is TGTGCCAGCAGCGAGCGAGGGGGACATTATAGCAATCAGCCCCAGCATTTT. It specifies CASSERGGHYSNQPQHF. This sequence joins TRBV9 and TRBJ1-5; a weak D match, TRBD1 (6 bases). Germline V lookup: CDR1 SGDLS, CDR2 YYNGEE. Deletions cut 3 bases from V and 0 bases from J, with 16 bases between. The CDR3 is made up of 17 amino acids.

This clone was counted once. Here the CDR3 reads CASSIATGVGNYGYTF. The CDR3 coding sequence is TGTGCCAGTAGTATCGCGACAGGGGTTGGTAACTATGGCTACACCTTC. V and J are TRBV19 and TRBJ1-2, with TRBD1 matching 8 bases. The CDR3 is 16 residues long. The germline V gene encodes CDR1 LNHDA and CDR2 SQIVND (reference sequence). V was pared by 3 bases and J by 1 base, with 7 bases of the junction left unmatched.

In this sample, this clone turned up a few times. The chain has TRBV5-5 and TRBJ1-5; no clear D gene. Germline V gene lookup returns CDR1 SGHKS and CDR2 YYEKEE (reference sequence). This CDR3 is 14 amino acids long. Trimming took off 1 base at V and 9 bases at J, with 14 bases between the two ends. The CDR3 DNA reads TGTGCCAGCAGCTTGTGGCGCCCGGGAGCGCCCCAGCATTTT. This translates into CASSLWRPGAPQHF.

This clone occurred a few times. J is TRBJ1-2 and V is TRBV7-2; the match to TRBD1 covers 9 bases. Germline V lookup: CDR1 SGHTA, CDR2 FQGNSA. CDR3 length: 19 amino acids. V dropped 5 bases and J dropped 0; count of bases not matched to a gene: 16. CDR3 sequence: CASSIPTGTGKGANYGYTF. CDR3 nucleotide sequence: TGTGCCAGCAGCATTCCAACCGGGACAGGGAAGGGAGCTAACTATGGCTACACCTTC.

This chain uses TRBV9 with TRBJ1-3, with 7 bases lining up with TRBD1. CDR3 length equals 14 residues. Trimming cost V 2 bases and J 8 bases; bases outside gene matches: 7. CDR1 and CDR2 from the germline V gene are SGDLS and YYNGEE. CDR3 amino acids: CASSVTGYVDTIYF. The CDR3 coding sequence is TGTGCCAGCAGCGTGACAGGGTACGTTGACACCATATATTTT.

The chain carries TRBV27 and TRBJ1-2; tentative D call: TRBD1 (5 bases). The germline V gene has CDR1 MNHEY and CDR2 SMNVEV (reference sequence). The CDR3 extends over 16 amino acids. V was shortened by 5 bases and J by 4 bases, with 20 bases between the two germline ends. CDR3 coding DNA: TGTGCCAGCAGTGGGCAGATTGGGGGGGGGTCCTATGGCTACACCTTC. Protein sequence: CASSGQIGGGSYGYTF.

Comments on this clone: Other nucleotide sequences in the sample specify the same CDR3. The rearrangement uses TRBV6-5 and TRBJ1-3, with D unresolved. From germline, CDR1 is MNHEY and CDR2 SVGAGI. The V end lost 0 bases, the J end lost 5 bases, and 5 bases lay between the germline ends. CDR3 length equals 13 residues. CDR3 bases: TGTGCCAGCAGTTACTCGAGTAGAAACACCATATATTTT. Its translation: CASSYSSRNTIYF.

CDR3 amino acids: CASSPTSGNTDTQYF. DNA of the CDR3: TGTGCCAGCAGCCCAACTAGCGGAAACACAGATACGCAGTATTTT. The chain recombines TRBV7-9 with TRBJ2-3; TRBD2 matches 8 bases. This CDR3 is 15 amino acids long. Trimming removed 5 bases from V and 2 bases from J; junction bases left unmatched: 6. Germline lookup yields CDR1 SEHNR and CDR2 FQNEAQ (reference sequence).

The genes are TRBV25-1 and TRBJ1-2, with TRBD1 identical over 8 bases. Germline CDR1 is MGHDK and CDR2 is SYGVNS. V lost 4 bases, J lost 7 bases, and 2 bases stayed unmatched. The CDR3 length is 12 residues. DNA of the CDR3: TGTGCCAGCAGTGCAGGGGGCTTTGGCTACACCTTC. It is translated as CASSAGGFGYTF.

The chain is built from TRBV4-1 and TRBJ2-3; TRBD1 matches at 10 bases. This CDR3 is 18 amino acids long. The germline V gene encodes CDR1 MGHRA and CDR2 YSYEKL. Germline trimming cut 2 bases from V and 4 bases from J; bases unmatched to any gene: 12. CDR3 amino acids: CASSQLTGTGEYADTQYF. In DNA form, the CDR3 reads TGCGCCAGCAGCCAACTGACCGGGACAGGGGAATATGCAGATACGCAGTATTTT.

The chain employs TRBV5-4 and TRBJ2-7, with D maybe TRBD1 (5 bases). This CDR3 has 14 residues. From germline, CDR1 is SGHNT and CDR2 YYREEE (reference sequence). The germline V and J ends were trimmed by 7 bases and 5 bases, with 19 bases remaining between them. The CDR3, as DNA: TGTGCCAGCCGTGAGTGGGGCCCAGTTGACGAGCAGTACTTC. This codes for CASREWGPVDEQYF. Complete variable domain (other parts from reference TRBV5-4 and TRBJ2-7): ETGVTQSPTHLIKTRGQQVTLRCSSQSGHNTVSWYQQALGQGPQFIFQYYREEENGRGNFPPRFSGLQFPNYSSELNVNALELDDSALYLCASREWGPVDEQYFGPGTRLTVT.

CDR3 DNA: TGTGCCAGCAGCGGTCCGGGAAGCCCTGAAGCTTTCTTT. Amino acid sequence: CASSGPGSPEAFF. This chain links TRBV9 with TRBJ1-1; D is unclear. V was clipped by 3 bases and J by 6 bases, with 12 bases between them. The germline gives CDR1 SGDLS, CDR2 YYNGEE. The CDR3 runs to 13 residues.